The rows below give T cell receptor beta chains drawn from one sample of a study of blood T cell repertoires in COVID-19. The repertoire was sequenced with immunoSEQ multiplex PCR; TCRdb's copy has only in-frame clones and lacks some. This sample carries 150,000 or so clones, around 80% of them seen once, and the ten largest clones take 11%. Sequenced material: peripheral blood. The source is a man in his sixties with active or convalescent COVID-19. CDR3s include the opening cysteine and the closing phenylalanine or tryptophan. Each record gives: J gene, V gene, D gene, CDR3 length, clone size, CDR3 DNA, CDR3 protein. The D gene is left open where the match is weak. Some rows mark clone size as missing; the rest say once, few, many or name a class of expanded clone.

j_gene: TRBJ1-1
v_gene: TRBV28
d_gene: -
len: 14
abundance: -
CDR3nt: TGTGCCAGCAGTCTACCAACAGTGAACACTGAAGCTTTCTTT
CDR3aa: CASSLPTVNTEAFF

j_gene: TRBJ2-5
v_gene: TRBV11-2
d_gene: -
len: 13
abundance: -
CDR3nt: TGTGCCAGCAGCTTACGCTTCGAGGGATGGAAGTACTTC
CDR3aa: CASSLRFEGWKYF

j_gene: TRBJ1-2
v_gene: TRBV2
d_gene: -
len: 10
abundance: -
CDR3nt: TGTGCCAGCAGGCAGAATGGCTACACCTTC
CDR3aa: CASRQNGYTF

j_gene: TRBJ1-5
v_gene: TRBV28
d_gene: -
len: 14
abundance: -
CDR3nt: TGTGCCAGCAGGGGGCGGGGGGCGAGTCAGCCCCAGCATTTT
CDR3aa: CASRGRGASQPQHF

j_gene: TRBJ2-7
v_gene: TRBV12-3/TRBV12-4
d_gene: -
len: 13
abundance: -
CDR3nt: TGTGCCAGCAGTTTTTCGGACTATCTGGAGCAGTACTTC
CDR3aa: CASSFSDYLEQYF

j_gene: TRBJ1-1
v_gene: TRBV7-2
d_gene: -
len: 16
abundance: -
CDR3nt: TGTGCCAGCAGCAAAGGGAGTCAGCGGGGAAACACTGAAGCTTTCTTT
CDR3aa: CASSKGSQRGNTEAFF

j_gene: TRBJ1-1
v_gene: TRBV2
d_gene: TRBD1
len: 14
abundance: -
CDR3nt: TGTGCCAGCAGACCACAGGGGGCCGACACTGAAGCTTTCTTT
CDR3aa: CASRPQGADTEAFF

j_gene: TRBJ2-7
v_gene: TRBV21-1
d_gene: -
len: 16
abundance: -
CDR3nt: TGTGCCAGCAGCAAAAGCACTACTAGCGAGACCTACGAGCAGTACTTC
CDR3aa: CASSKSTTSETYEQYF

j_gene: TRBJ2-7
v_gene: TRBV10-2
d_gene: -
len: 13
abundance: few
CDR3nt: TGCGCCAGCAGTAGCGCTGATTCCTACGAGCAGTACTTC
CDR3aa: CASSSADSYEQYF

j_gene: TRBJ2-3
v_gene: TRBV5-1
d_gene: TRBD2
len: 16
abundance: few
CDR3nt: TGCGCCAGCAGCGGGGGATTGGGGAGGGGCACAGATACGCAGTATTTT
CDR3aa: CASSGGLGRGTDTQYF

j_gene: TRBJ1-5
v_gene: TRBV6-2/TRBV6-3
d_gene: -
len: 12
abundance: -
CDR3nt: TGTGCCAGCAGCGACACAAATCAGCCCCAGCATTTT
CDR3aa: CASSDTNQPQHF

j_gene: TRBJ2-7
v_gene: TRBV18
d_gene: -
len: 12
abundance: -
CDR3nt: TGTGCCAGCTCCAGGGAAGCCTACGAGCAGTACTTC
CDR3aa: CASSREAYEQYF

j_gene: TRBJ1-5
v_gene: TRBV19
d_gene: -
len: 14
abundance: few
CDR3nt: TGTGCCAGTAGTGGCGGGGTTAGCAATCAGCCCCAGCATTTT
CDR3aa: CASSGGVSNQPQHF

j_gene: TRBJ1-2
v_gene: TRBV5-1
d_gene: TRBD1
len: 14
abundance: once
CDR3nt: TGCGCCAGCAGCCCCGGGACAGCCCTATGGGGCTACACCTTC
CDR3aa: CASSPGTALWGYTF

j_gene: TRBJ1-6
v_gene: TRBV24-1
d_gene: -
len: 13
abundance: -
CDR3nt: TGTGCCACCTCAGCGGGGGGCCATTCACCCCTCCACTTT
CDR3aa: CATSAGGHSPLHF

j_gene: TRBJ1-2
v_gene: TRBV29-1
d_gene: TRBD1
len: 15
abundance: -
CDR3nt: TGCAGCGTTCACGACAGGGAACGAGATATGCGTGGCTACACCTTC
CDR3aa: CSVHDRERDMRGYTF

j_gene: TRBJ2-7
v_gene: TRBV6-6
d_gene: TRBD1
len: 15
abundance: -
CDR3nt: TGTGCCAGCACCCCCCGGGCAGGGGGAACCTACGAGCAGTACTTC
CDR3aa: CASTPRAGGTYEQYF

j_gene: TRBJ1-5
v_gene: TRBV5-1
d_gene: -
len: 16
abundance: -
CDR3nt: TGCGCCAGCAGCTTGGATGGCATAGGAGGCAATCAGCCCCAGCATTTT
CDR3aa: CASSLDGIGGNQPQHF

j_gene: TRBJ1-5
v_gene: TRBV6-5
d_gene: -
len: 12
abundance: -
CDR3nt: TGTGCCAGCAGCGACCGGGATCAGCCCCAGCATTTT
CDR3aa: CASSDRDQPQHF

j_gene: TRBJ2-2
v_gene: TRBV18
d_gene: TRBD2
len: 16
abundance: few
CDR3nt: TGTGCCAGCTCACCACCTGCGGGAGTCAACACCGGGGAGCTGTTTTTT
CDR3aa: CASSPPAGVNTGELFF

j_gene: TRBJ1-1
v_gene: TRBV6-5
d_gene: -
len: 14
abundance: few
CDR3nt: TGTGCCAGCAGCTCAGGGTCCCTGAACACTGAAGCTTTCTTT
CDR3aa: CASSSGSLNTEAFF

j_gene: TRBJ1-5
v_gene: TRBV10-1
d_gene: -
len: 13
abundance: -
CDR3nt: TGCGCCAGCAGTGATGAGGGTACTAAGCCCCAGCATTTT
CDR3aa: CASSDEGTKPQHF

j_gene: TRBJ1-2
v_gene: TRBV25-1
d_gene: -
len: 14
abundance: -
CDR3nt: TGTGCCAGCAGTGAATGGGCAGGGAACTATGGCTACACCTTC
CDR3aa: CASSEWAGNYGYTF

j_gene: TRBJ2-7
v_gene: TRBV20-1
d_gene: -
len: 9
abundance: -
CDR3nt: TGCAGTGCTCTGAGAGAGCAGTACTTC
CDR3aa: CSALREQYF

j_gene: TRBJ2-2
v_gene: TRBV28
d_gene: -
len: 18
abundance: few
CDR3nt: TGTGCCAGCAGTTTGGACGAACGGGACACGGCGAACACCGGGGAGCTGTTTTTT
CDR3aa: CASSLDERDTANTGELFF

j_gene: TRBJ1-1
v_gene: TRBV6-5
d_gene: TRBD1
len: 14
abundance: -
CDR3nt: TGTGCCAGCAGAGGGGGACAGAGCGCCACTGAAGCTTTCTTT
CDR3aa: CASRGGQSATEAFF

j_gene: TRBJ1-2
v_gene: TRBV3-1/TRBV3-2
d_gene: -
len: 13
abundance: -
CDR3nt: TGTGCCAGCAGCCAAGGCAGGGGCTATGGCTACACCTTC
CDR3aa: CASSQGRGYGYTF

j_gene: TRBJ2-7
v_gene: TRBV2
d_gene: TRBD2
len: 13
abundance: -
CDR3nt: TGTGCCAGCAGTGCTAGCGGTTTTTACGAGCAGTACTTC
CDR3aa: CASSASGFYEQYF